One T cell receptor (beta chain) is described in this entry. Libraries were prepared by immunoSEQ multiplex PCR; TCRdb keeps only in-frame clonotypes and omits some of them. The data contain about 170,000 clones, about 87% of them singletons. The germline gives CDR1 SGHKS, CDR2 YYEKEE (reference sequence). The CDR3 is made up of 16 amino acids. V lost 1 base to trimming and J lost 3 bases, with 14 bases between them. This entry is derived from a study of control samples from healthy donors and cancer patients. The sequenced sample was blood. The clonotype comes from a man aged 25-45 years in good health. This rearrangement joins TRBV5-5 to TRBJ1-3; D gene uncertain. The CDR3 region is CASSLSGQRLGNTIYF. For the CDR3, the DNA is TGTGCCAGCAGCTTGAGCGGGCAGCGACTTGGAAACACCATATATTTT.